This T cell receptor (beta chain) was retrieved from a study of shared clonotypes between healthy human individuals (dated by TCRdb to 2020 to 2022). Looking at the study overall: The cohort comprised two women and a few men aged 18 to 49 years. Per donor, three plates each were used for CD4 naive and CD4 memory, two for CD8 naive, and one for CD8 memory. To estimate repertoire size and how much clonotype sharing occurs between individuals, the study deeply sequenced the blood TCR repertoires of several healthy adults. Libraries were prepared and TCR repertoires were sequenced by different laboratories using diverse techniques, in order to increase sequencing depth and limit assay-specific biases. Per donor, leukapheresis produced somewhere between about 0.9 and 9 billion PBMCs. What the work shows at the level of the full study, not this receptor alone: Naive subsets generally had larger estimated clonotype richness than memory subsets. Based on pairwise subsampling, the degree of clonotype sharing among donors was expected to be affected by sequencing depth. Because the study included a small number of donors, the genetic and exposure-history diversity represented was limited. Rarefaction of sorted-subset datasets indicated incomplete sequencing despite the large sequencing depth. Sampling was restricted to blood, and TCR repertoires in tissue are likely to differ from TCR repertoires in blood. About 5% of naive CD4, around 4% of naive CD8, 2.3% of memory CD4, and 0.4% of memory CD8 clonotypes were shared across a few donors. Clonotypes shared by all four sorted-subset donors showed higher generation probabilities than non-shared clonotypes.

For the CD8 naive samples, CD45RO-negative cells were positively selected for CCR7, yielding a CD45RA+CCR7+ population from which TemRA cells were excluded. The donors were healthy, HIV-negative adults with no recently reported acute infections or vaccinations. Every donor was a Caucasian adult residing in Nashville, Tennessee, USA. After blood collection by leukapheresis, PBMCs were isolated using Ficoll-Histopaque density gradient centrifugation and then cryopreserved in the vapor phase of liquid nitrogen. Analytical flow cytometry was used to check the purity and quantity of each magnetically sorted T cell population. From each sorted fraction, genomic DNA was isolated and quantified by UV absorbance on a Nanodrop 2000c. A distance of 14 bases separates the germline ends of V and J, which lose 5 bases and 4 bases respectively. Counted from cysteine to phenylalanine, this CDR3 has 13 amino acids. The entry retains the CDR3 DNA only, 39 bases that are in frame from base 1. Taken from the germline V gene, the CDR1 and CDR2 loops are SQVTM and ANQGSEA.

TCR CDR3 regions were amplified from genomic DNA by multiplex PCR using the deep immunoSEQ assay. Extracted genomic DNA from each cell subset was distributed evenly across all wells of several immunoSEQ 96-well plates, and each plate was treated as a replicate. For sorted subsets, each replicate PCR was loaded with approximately 190 ng genomic DNA, equivalent to 25,000 to 30,000 T cell genomes. Purified libraries were measured with a Qubit 3.0 fluorometer, size-checked on a Bioanalyzer 2100, and measured again with the KAPA Library Quantification kit. Every immunoSEQ 96-well plate was sequenced on a dedicated single-read 150-cycle Illumina NextSeq 550 flow cell. Regarding the original processing steps: The immunoSEQ output contained only junctional sequences without quality scores, so filtering could not match that applied to full-length reads. To assign V/J genes and CDR3, sequences were annotated against IMGT germline references using PyIR, a Python wrapper for IgBLAST v1.9. Reads were removed for weak V/J assignments (E-value above 1e-6), missing CDR3, stop codons, out-of-frame junctions, or ambiguous translated residues. A V3J clonotype was defined by an identical inferred V gene, J gene, and CDR3 amino acid sequence. Percentage overlap between repertoires was calculated by dividing the number of shared unique clonotypes by the size of the smaller repertoire. Three approaches were used to assess repertoire richness: RTK rarefaction, the Chao1 estimator, and Recon v2.1 estimates of unobserved clonotypes. OLGA was used to compute generation probabilities for all TCRbeta clonotypes that the gDNA method yielded from several donors. The immuneACCESS repertoire file appears here via TCRdb, limited to in-frame rearrangements. These files lack a portion of the clones; in checked studies, under half of the deficit traces to unresolved V genes, and the cause of the others is not known. That table gives V, J and clone size, and the DNA gave D and trimming. The sample records some 630,000 clones, roughly 96% of which are singletons. Roughly 0.1% of the sample belongs to the ten largest clones.

A word on this clone: Its target antigen remains unknown. The sample holds no much larger clone one base away, and base qualities are not on file.

This chain joins TRBV29-1 to TRBJ1-1; D gene: possibly TRBD1, on 5 matching bases. This clonotype was obtained from a woman between 25 and 40 years old in good health. Sequences were obtained from naive CD8+ T cells sorted from blood. The cell subset or site tag for this specimen amounts to: CD45RA+CCR7+. For the CDR3, the sequence is CSVPLGGVTEAFF. The nucleotide sequence is given as TGCAGCGTTCCCCTCGGGGGGGTCACTGAAGCTTTCTTT.